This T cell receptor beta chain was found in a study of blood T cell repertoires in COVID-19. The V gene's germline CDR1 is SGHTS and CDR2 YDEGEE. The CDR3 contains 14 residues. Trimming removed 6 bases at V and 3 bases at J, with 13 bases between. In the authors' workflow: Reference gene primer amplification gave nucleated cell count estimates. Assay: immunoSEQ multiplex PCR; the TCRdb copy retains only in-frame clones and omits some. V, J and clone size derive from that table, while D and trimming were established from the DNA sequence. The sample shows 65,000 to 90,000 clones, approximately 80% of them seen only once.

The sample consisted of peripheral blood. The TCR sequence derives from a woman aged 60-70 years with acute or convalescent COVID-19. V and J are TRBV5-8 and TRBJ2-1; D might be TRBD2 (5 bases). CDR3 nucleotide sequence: TGTGCCAGCACCAAGGACTGGGTCTACAATGAGCAGTTCTTC. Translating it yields CASTKDWVYNEQFF.